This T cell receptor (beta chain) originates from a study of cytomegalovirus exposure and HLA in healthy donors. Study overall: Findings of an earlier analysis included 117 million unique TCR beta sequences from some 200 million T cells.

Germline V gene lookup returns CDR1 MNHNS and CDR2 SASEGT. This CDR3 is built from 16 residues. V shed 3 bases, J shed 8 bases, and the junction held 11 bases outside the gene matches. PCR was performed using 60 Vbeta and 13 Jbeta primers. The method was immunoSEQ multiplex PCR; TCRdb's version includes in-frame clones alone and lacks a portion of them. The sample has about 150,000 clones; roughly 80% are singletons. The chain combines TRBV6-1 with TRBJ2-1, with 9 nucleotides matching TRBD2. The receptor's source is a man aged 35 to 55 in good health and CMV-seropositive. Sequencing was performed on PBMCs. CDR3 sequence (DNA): TGTGCCAGCAGTGACATCGCGGGAGGGCCCTGGGATGAGCAGTTCTTC. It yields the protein CASSDIAGGPWDEQFF.